This TCR beta chain was sequenced during a study of cytomegalovirus exposure and HLA in healthy donors. Study outcomes and limitations: Owing to their indistinguishability, certain V segments, notably TRBV6-2 and TRBV6-3, were excluded. With high specificity and sensitivity, the classifier reportedly diagnosed cytomegalovirus status. Relative to the approximately 700-donor mean, N-insertions were reportedly fewer in an Asian-associated ancestry cluster in a later analysis.

Germline CDR1 is KGHSH and CDR2 is LQKENI. This CDR3 has 16 amino acids. Deletions cut 2 bases from V and 0 bases from J, with 13 bases between. Remarks on this clone: The antigen remains unidentified.

PCR was performed using 60 Vbeta and 13 Jbeta primers. Method: immunoSEQ multiplex PCR; TCRdb's copy keeps in-frame clones and lacks some. The sample carries 90,000 to 140,000 clones, around 74% recorded once. This receptor was taken from a woman in her thirties or forties in good health and CMV-seropositive. Source material: PBMCs. The V call is TRBV18, the J call TRBJ1-2; D perhaps matches TRBD1 (6 bases). The CDR3 DNA follows: TGTGCCAGCTCACCAAAACAGGGAACCCCTAACTATGGCTACACCTTC. It codes for CASSPKQGTPNYGYTF. The whole variable domain, filled in from reference TRBV18 and TRBJ1-2, reads NAGVMQNPRHLVRRRGQEARLRCSPMKGHSHVYWYRQLPEEGLKFMVYLQKENIIDESGMPKERFSAEFPKEGPSILRIQQVVRGDSAAYFCASSPKQGTPNYGYTFGSGTRLTVV.